These 4 T cell receptor beta chains share one sample of origin, sequenced in a study of T cells in Graves' hyperthyroidism and ophthalmopathy. What was amplified from RNA transcripts were TCR beta CDR3 regions. The HTBI set primed first-round TCR CDR3 RT-PCR. From the multiplex PCR reads, TCRdb called clonotypes with MiXCR, one entry per CDR3 protein. Of around 520,000 distinct CDR3 sequences detected, roughly an eighth appear once; the ten largest clones hold less than 20%. Material for sequencing was blood. All receptors derive from a woman between 18 and 30 years old with Graves' hyperthyroidism.

This clonotype was detected many times. The chain uses TRBV2 and TRBJ2-2; D is perhaps TRBD1 (6 bases). CDR1 SNHLY and CDR2 FYNNEI come from the germline V gene. The CDR3 runs 15 residues. The ends were cut back, 6 bases at V and 0 bases at J, with 11 bases in the middle. CDR3 sequence (DNA): TGTGCCAGCAGCCGCCAGGGGTCGAACACCGGGGAGCTGTTTTTT. Translating gives CASSRQGSNTGELFF.

This clonotype was observed a single time. The CDR3 DNA reads TGTGCCAGCAGCTTAGGCCCAGCGGGAGGTCTTTCCTACAATGAGCAGTTCTTC. This sequence encodes CASSLGPAGGLSYNEQFF. The rearrangement links TRBV7-8 to TRBJ2-1; the match to TRBD2 covers 9 bases. CDR1 and CDR2 (germline): SGHVS, FQNEAQ. Trimming at V came to 1 base and at J to 1 base, leaving 8 bases not matched to a gene. The length of the CDR3 is 18 residues.

This clonotype was detected ten times or more. The rearrangement uses TRBV3-1 and TRBJ2-5; the match to TRBD2 covers 12 bases. The CDR3 contains 15 residues. Germline V lookup: CDR1 LGHDT, CDR2 YNNKEL (reference sequence). V trimming: 3 bases; J trimming: 4 bases; junction bases outside the gene matches: 3. The CDR3 loop is CASSQLAGGGETQYF. The CDR3 nucleotides are TGTGCCAGCAGCCAGCTAGCGGGAGGGGGAGAGACCCAGTACTTC.

Many counts were recorded for this clonotype. This rearrangement joins TRBV2 to TRBJ1-5; D might be TRBD1 (5 bases). Per germline, CDR1 SNHLY and CDR2 FYNNEI. This CDR3 has 13 residues. Trimming took 3 bases from V and 8 from J, leaving 11 bases between them. CDR3: CASSERGDEPQHF. The CDR3 DNA reads as TGTGCCAGCAGTGAGAGGGGCGACGAGCCCCAGCATTTT.